This TCR beta chain was observed in a study of blood T cell repertoires in COVID-19. V gave up 3 bases and J gave up 3 bases, with 13 bases separating them. This CDR3 spans 15 amino acids. Germline loops: CDR1 SGDLS, CDR2 YYNGEE. Method: immunoSEQ multiplex PCR; TCRdb's copy keeps in-frame clones and lacks some. The sample has more than 200,000 clones, 84% seen once. Sequencing was done on a sample of peripheral blood. The clonotype comes from a middle-aged woman who had recovered from COVID-19. The V call is TRBV9, the J call TRBJ1-3; perhaps TRBD1 as D (6 bases). The CDR3 region has the DNA TGTGCCAGCAGCGAGCGAGGGGGATATGGAAACACCATATATTTT. Amino acid sequence: CASSERGGYGNTIYF.